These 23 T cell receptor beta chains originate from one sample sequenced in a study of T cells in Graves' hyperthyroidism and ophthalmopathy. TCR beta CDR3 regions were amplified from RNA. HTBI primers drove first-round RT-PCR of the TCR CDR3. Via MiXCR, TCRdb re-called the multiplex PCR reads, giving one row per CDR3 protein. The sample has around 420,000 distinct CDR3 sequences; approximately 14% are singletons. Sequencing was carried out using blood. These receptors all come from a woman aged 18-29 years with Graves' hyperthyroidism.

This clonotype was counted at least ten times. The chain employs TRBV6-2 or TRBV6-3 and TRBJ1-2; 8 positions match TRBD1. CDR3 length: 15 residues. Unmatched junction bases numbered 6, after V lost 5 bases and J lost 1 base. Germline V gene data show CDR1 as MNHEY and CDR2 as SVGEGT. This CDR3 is CASSTRTGYNYGYTF. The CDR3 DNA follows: TGTGCCAGCAGTACCCGGACAGGGTATAACTATGGCTACACCTTC.

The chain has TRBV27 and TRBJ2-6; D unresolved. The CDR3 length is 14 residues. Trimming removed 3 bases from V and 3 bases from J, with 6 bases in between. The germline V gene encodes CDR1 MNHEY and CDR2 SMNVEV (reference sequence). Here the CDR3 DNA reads TGTGCCAGCAGTTTGTCGTATGGGGCCAACGTCCTGACTTTC. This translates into CASSLSYGANVLTF.

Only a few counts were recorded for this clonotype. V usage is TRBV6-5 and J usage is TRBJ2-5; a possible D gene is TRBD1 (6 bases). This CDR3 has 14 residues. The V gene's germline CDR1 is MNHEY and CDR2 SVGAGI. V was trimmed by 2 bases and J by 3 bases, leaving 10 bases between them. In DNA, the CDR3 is TGTGCCAGCAGTTACCCGGCAGGGGAAGAGACCCAGTACTTC. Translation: CASSYPAGEETQYF.

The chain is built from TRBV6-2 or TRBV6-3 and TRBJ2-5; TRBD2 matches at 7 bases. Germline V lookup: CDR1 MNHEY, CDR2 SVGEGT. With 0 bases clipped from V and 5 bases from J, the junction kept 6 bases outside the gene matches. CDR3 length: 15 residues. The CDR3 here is CASSYSAGVRETQYF. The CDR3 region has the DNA TGTGCCAGCAGTTACTCGGCGGGAGTCAGGGAGACCCAGTACTTC.

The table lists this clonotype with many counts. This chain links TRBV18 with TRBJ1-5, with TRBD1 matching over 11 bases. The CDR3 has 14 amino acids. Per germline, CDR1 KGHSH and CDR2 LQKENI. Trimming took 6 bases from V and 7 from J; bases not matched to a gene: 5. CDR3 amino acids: CASSPGQGVQPQHF. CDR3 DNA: TGTGCCAGCTCGCCGGGACAGGGGGTGCAGCCCCAGCATTTT.

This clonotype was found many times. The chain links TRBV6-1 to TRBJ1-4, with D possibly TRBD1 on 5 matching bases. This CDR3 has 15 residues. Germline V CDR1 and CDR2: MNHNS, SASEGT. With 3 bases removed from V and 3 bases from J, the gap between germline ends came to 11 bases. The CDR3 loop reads CASSDTQGSNEKLFF. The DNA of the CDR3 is TGTGCCAGCAGTGATACGCAGGGATCTAATGAAAAACTGTTTTTT.

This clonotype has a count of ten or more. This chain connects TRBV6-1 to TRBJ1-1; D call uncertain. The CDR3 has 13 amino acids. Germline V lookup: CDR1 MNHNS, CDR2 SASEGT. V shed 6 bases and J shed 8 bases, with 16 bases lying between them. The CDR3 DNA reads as TGTGCCAGCAGCCTGGGCCGGAGTTCCGAAGCTTTCTTT. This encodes CASSLGRSSEAFF.

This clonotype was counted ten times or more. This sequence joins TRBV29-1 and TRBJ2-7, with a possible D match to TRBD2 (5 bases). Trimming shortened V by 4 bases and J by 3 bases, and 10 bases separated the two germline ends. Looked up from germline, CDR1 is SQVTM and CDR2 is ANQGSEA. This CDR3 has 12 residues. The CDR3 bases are TGCAGCGTTGGTGCGGGCCGCTACGAGCAGTACTTC. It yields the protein CSVGAGRYEQYF.

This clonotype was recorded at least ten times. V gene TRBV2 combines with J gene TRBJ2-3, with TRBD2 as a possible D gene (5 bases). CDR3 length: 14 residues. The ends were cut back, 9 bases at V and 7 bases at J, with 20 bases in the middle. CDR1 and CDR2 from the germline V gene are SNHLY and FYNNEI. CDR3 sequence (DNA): TGTGCCAGTTATTTGGACGGACTCACGAATACGCAGTATTTT. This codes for CASYLDGLTNTQYF.

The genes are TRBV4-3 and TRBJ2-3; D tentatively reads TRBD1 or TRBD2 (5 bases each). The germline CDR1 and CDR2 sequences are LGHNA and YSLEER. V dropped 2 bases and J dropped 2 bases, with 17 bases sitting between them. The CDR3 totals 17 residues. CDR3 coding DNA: TGCGCCAGCAGCCAATCAGTATGGGGGTCAAACACAGATACGCAGTATTTT. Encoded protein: CASSQSVWGSNTDTQYF.

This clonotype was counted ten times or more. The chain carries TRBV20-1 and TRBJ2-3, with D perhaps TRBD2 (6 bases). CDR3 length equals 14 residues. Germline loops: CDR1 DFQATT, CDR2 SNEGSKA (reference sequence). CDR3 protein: CSALPAGRTDTQYF. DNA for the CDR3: TGCAGCGCCCTTCCGGCGGGACGCACAGATACGCAGTATTTT.

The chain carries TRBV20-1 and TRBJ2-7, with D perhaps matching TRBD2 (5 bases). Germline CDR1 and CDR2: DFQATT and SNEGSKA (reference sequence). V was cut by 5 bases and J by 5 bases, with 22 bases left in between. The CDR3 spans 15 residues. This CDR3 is CSAQPDFTPSNEQYF. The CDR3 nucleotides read TGCAGTGCTCAGCCGGACTTTACACCAAGCAACGAGCAGTACTTC.

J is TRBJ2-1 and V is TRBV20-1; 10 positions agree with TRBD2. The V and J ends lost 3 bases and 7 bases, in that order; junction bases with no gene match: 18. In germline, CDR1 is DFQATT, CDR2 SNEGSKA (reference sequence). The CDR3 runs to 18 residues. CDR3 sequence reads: CSASFGLAVPVIWNEQFF. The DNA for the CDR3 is TGCAGTGCTAGCTTCGGACTAGCGGTCCCCGTCATTTGGAATGAGCAGTTCTTC.

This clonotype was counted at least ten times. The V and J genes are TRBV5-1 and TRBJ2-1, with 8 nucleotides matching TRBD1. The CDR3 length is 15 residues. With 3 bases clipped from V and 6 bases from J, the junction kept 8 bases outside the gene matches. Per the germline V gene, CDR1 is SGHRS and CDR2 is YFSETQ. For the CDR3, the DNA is TGCGCCAGCAGCTGGGGTCAGGGGGCTGGCAATGAGCAGTTCTTC. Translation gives CASSWGQGAGNEQFF.

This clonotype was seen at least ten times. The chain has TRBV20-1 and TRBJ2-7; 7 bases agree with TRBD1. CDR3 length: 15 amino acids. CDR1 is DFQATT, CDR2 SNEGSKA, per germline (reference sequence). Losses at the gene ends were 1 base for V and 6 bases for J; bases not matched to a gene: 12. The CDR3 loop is CSARVPGQSLGEQYF. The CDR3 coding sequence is TGCAGTGCTAGAGTTCCGGGACAGAGCCTCGGCGAGCAGTACTTC.

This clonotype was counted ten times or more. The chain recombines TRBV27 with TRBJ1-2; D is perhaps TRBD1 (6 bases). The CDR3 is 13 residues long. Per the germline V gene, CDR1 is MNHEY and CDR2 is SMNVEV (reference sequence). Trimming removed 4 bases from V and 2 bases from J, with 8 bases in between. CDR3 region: CASSSGQNYGYTF. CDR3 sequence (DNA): TGTGCCAGCAGTTCTGGACAGAACTATGGCTACACCTTC.

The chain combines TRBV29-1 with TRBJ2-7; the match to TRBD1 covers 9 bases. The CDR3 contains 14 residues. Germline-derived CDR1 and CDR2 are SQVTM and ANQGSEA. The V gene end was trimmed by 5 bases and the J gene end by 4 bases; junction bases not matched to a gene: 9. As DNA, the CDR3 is TGCAGCGTTTCCACCGGGACAGGGTCATACGAGCAGTACTTC. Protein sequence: CSVSTGTGSYEQYF.

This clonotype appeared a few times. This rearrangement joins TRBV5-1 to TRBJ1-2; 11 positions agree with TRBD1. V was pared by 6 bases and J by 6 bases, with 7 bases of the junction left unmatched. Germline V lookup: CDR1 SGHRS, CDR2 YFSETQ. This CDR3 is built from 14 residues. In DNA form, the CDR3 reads TGCGCCAGCACCCTAGGACAGGGGGCTAATGGCTACACCTTC. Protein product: CASTLGQGANGYTF.

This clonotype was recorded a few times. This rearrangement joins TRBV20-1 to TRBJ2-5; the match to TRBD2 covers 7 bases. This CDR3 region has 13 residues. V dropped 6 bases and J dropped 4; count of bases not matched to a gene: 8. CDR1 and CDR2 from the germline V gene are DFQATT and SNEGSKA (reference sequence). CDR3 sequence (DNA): TGCAGTGCGAACGTAGGCGGGGGAGAGACCCAGTACTTC. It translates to CSANVGGGETQYF.

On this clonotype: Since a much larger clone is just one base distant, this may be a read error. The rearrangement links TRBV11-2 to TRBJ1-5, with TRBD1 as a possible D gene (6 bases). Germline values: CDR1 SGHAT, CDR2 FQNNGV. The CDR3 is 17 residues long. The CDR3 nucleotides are TGTGCCGGCAGCTTAGATCTAAAGGGGGATAGCAATCAGCCCCAGCATTTT. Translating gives CAGSLDLKGDSNQPQHF.

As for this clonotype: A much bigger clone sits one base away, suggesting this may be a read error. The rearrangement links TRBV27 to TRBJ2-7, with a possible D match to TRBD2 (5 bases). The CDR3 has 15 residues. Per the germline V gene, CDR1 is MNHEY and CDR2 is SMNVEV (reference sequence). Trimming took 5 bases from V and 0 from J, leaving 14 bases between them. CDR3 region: CASSLRTGGSYEQYF. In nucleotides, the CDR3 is TGTGCCAGCAGTCTCCGGACTGGCGGCTCCTACGAGCAGTACTTC.

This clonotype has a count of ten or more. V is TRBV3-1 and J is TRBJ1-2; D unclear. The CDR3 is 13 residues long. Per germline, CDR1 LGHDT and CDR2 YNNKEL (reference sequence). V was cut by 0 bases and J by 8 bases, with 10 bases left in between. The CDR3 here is CASSQDLSGGYTF. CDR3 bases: TGTGCCAGCAGCCAAGATCTTTCCGGCGGCTACACCTTC.

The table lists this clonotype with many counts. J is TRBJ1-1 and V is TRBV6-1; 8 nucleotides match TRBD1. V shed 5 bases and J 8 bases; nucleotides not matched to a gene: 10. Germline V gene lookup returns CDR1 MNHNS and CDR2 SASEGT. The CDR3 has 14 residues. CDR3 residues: CASSQDRVVSEAFF. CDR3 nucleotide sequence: TGTGCCAGCAGTCAGGACAGGGTGGTAAGCGAAGCTTTCTTT.